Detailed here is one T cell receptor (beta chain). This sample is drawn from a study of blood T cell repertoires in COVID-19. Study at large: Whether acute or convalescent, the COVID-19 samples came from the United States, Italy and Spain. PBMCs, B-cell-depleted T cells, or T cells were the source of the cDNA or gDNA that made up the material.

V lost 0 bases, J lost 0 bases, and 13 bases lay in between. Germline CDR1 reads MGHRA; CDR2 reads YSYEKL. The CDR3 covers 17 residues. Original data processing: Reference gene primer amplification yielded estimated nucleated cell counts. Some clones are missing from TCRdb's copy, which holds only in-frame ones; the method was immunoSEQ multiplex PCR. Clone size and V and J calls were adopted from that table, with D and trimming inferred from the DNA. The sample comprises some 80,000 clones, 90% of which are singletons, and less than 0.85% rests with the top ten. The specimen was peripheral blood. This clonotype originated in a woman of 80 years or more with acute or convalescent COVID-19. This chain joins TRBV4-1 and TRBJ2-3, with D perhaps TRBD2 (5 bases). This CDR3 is CASSQDLFSGSTDTQYF. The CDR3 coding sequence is TGCGCCAGCAGCCAAGACCTTTTTTCGGGGAGCACAGATACGCAGTATTTT.